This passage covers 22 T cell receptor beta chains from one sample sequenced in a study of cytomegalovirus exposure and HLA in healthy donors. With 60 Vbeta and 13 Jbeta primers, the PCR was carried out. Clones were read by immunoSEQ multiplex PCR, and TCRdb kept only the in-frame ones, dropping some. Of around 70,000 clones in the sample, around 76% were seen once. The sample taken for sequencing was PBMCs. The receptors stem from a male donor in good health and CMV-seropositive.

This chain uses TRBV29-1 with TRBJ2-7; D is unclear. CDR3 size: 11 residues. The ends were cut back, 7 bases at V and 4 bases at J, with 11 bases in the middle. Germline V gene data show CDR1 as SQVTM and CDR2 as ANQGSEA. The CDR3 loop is CSARNDYEQYF. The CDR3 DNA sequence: TGCAGCGCGCGGAACGATTACGAGCAGTACTTC.

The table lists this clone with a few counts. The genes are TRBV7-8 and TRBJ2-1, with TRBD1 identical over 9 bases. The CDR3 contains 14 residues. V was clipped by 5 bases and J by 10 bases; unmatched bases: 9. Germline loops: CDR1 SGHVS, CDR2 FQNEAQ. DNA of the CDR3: TGTGCCAGCAGCCTTACCGGGACAGGGAGCGAGCAGTTCTTC. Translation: CASSLTGTGSEQFF.

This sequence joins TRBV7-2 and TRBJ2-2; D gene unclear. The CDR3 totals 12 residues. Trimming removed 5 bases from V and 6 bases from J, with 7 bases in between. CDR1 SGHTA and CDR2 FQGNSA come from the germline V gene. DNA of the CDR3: TGTGCCAGCAGCCCTCGGGCCGGGGAGCTGTTTTTT. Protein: CASSPRAGELFF.

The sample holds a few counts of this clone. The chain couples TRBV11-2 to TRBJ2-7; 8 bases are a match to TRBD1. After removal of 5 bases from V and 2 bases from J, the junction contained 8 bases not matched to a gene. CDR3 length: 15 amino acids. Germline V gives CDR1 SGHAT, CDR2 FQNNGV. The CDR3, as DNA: TGTGCCAGCAGCCCCGGACAGGGAATAACCTACGAGCAGTACTTC. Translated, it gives CASSPGQGITYEQYF.

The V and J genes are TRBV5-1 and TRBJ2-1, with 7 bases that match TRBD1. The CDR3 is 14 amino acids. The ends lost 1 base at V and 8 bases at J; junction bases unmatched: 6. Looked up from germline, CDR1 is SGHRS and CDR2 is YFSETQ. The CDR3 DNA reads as TGCGCCAGCAGCTTGAGTAGGGGGCTGTATGAGCAGTTCTTC. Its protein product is CASSLSRGLYEQFF.

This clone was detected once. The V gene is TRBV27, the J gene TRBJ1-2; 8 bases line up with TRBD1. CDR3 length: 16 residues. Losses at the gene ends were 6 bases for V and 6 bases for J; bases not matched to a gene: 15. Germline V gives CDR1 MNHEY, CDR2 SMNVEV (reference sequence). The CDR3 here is CASSRYQGAEKHGYTF. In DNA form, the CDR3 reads TGTGCCAGCAGCCGATACCAGGGGGCGGAGAAACATGGCTACACCTTC.

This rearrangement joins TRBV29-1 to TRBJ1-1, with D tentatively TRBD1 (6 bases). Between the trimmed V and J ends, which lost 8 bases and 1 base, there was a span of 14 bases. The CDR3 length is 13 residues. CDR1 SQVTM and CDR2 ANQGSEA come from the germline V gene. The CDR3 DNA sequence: TGCAGCACCTCCGGGACATCGAACACTGAAGCTTTCTTT. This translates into CSTSGTSNTEAFF.

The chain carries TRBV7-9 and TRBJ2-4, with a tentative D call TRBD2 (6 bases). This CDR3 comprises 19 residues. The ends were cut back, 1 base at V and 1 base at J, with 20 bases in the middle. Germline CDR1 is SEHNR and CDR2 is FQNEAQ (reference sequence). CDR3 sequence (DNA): TGTGCCAGCAGCTTAGTAGGAGGCGGGGTACAGTTCGCCAAAAACATTCAGTACTTC. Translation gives CASSLVGGGVQFAKNIQYF.

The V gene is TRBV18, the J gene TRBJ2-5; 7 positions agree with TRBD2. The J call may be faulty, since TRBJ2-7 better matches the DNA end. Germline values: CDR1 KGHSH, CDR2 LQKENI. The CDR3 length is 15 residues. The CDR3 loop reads CASSPKGGSLYEQYF. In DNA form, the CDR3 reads TGTGCCAGCTCACCAAAAGGCGGGAGCCTCTACGAGCAGTACTTC.

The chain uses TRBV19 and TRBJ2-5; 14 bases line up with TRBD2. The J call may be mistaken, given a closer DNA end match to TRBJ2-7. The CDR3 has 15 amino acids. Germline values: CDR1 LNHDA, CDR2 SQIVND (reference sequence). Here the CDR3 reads CASSLGTSGRYEQYF. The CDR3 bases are TGTGCCAGTAGTTTGGGGACTAGCGGGAGATACGAGCAGTACTTC.

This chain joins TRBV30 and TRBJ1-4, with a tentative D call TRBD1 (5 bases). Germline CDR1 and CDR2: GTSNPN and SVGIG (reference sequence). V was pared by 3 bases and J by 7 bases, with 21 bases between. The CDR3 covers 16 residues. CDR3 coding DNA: TGTGCCTGGAGCGAGCAGGGTGGCCTAATGGTTGAAAAACTGTTTTTT. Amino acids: CAWSEQGGLMVEKLFF. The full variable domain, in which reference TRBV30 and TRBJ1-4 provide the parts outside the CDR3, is SQTIHQWPATLVQPVGSPLSLECTVEGTSNPNLYWYRQAAGRGLQLLFYSVGIGQISSEVPQNLSASRPQDRQFILSSKKLLLSDSGFYLCAWSEQGGLMVEKLFFGSGTQLSVL.

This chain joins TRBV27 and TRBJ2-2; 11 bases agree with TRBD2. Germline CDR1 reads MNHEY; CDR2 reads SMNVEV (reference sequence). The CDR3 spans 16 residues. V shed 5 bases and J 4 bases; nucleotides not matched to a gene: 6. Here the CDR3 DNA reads TGTGCCAGCAGTCAATTGCTAGCGGGAGGCACCGGGGAGCTGTTTTTT. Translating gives CASSQLLAGGTGELFF.

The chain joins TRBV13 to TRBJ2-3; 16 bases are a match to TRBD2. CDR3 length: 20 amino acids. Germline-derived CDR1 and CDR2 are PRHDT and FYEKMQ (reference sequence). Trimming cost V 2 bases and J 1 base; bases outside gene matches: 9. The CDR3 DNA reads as TGTGCCAGCAGCTTACCGCCGGGACTAGCGGGGGGGCCGGGCACAGATACGCAGTATTTT. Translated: CASSLPPGLAGGPGTDTQYF. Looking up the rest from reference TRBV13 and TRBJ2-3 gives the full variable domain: AAGVIQSPRHLIKEKRETATLKCYPIPRHDTVYWYQQGPGQDPQFLISFYEKMQSDKGSIPDRFSAQQFSDYHSELNMSSLELGDSALYFCASSLPPGLAGGPGTDTQYFGPGTRLTVL.

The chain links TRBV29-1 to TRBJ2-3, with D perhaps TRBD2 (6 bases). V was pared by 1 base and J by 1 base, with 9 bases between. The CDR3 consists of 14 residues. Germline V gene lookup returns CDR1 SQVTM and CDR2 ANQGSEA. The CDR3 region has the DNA TGCAGCGTTGAAGGCGGAGGGCGCACAGATACGCAGTATTTT. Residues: CSVEGGGRTDTQYF.

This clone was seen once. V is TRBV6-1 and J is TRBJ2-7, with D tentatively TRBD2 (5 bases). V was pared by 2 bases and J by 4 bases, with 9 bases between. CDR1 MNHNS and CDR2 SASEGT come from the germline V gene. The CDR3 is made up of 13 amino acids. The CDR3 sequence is CASSERSGYEQYF. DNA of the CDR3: TGTGCCAGCAGTGAAAGGAGCGGTTACGAGCAGTACTTC.

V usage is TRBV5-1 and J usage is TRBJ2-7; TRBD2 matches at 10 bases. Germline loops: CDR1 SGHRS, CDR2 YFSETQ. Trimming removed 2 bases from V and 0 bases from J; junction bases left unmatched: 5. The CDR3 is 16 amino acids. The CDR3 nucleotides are TGCGCCAGCAGCTTCGGGGCTAGCGGGAGCTCCTACGAGCAGTACTTC. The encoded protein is CASSFGASGSSYEQYF. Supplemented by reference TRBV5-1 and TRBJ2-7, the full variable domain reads KAGVTQTPRYLIKTRGQQVTLSCSPISGHRSVSWYQQTPGQGLQFLFEYFSETQRNKGNFPGRFSGRQFSNSRSEMNVSTLELGDSALYLCASSFGASGSSYEQYFGPGTRLTVT.

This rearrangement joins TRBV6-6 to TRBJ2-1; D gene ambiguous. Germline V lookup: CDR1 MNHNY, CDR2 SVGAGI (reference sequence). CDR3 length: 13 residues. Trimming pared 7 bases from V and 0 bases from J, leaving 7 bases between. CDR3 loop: CASTHISYNEQFF. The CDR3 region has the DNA TGTGCCAGCACCCACATCTCCTACAATGAGCAGTTCTTC.

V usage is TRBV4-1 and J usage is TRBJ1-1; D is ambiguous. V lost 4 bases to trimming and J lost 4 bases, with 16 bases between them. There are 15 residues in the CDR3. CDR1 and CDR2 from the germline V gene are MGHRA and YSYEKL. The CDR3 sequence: CASSPQDLGSTEAFF. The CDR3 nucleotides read TGCGCCAGCAGCCCACAAGACCTGGGGAGCACTGAAGCTTTCTTT.

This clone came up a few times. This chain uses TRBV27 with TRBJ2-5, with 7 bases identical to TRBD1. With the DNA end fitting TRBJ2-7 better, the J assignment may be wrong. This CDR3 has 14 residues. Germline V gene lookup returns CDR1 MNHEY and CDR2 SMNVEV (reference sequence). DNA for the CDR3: TGTGCCAGCAGTTCTCCGGACAGGTACGACGAGCAGTACTTC. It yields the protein CASSSPDRYDEQYF.

CDR3 nucleotide sequence: TGTGCCAGCAGTGTGGGGACAGTTTACTACGAGCAGTACTTC. Translating it yields CASSVGTVYYEQYF. This chain connects TRBV2 to TRBJ2-5, with TRBD1 matching over 7 bases. The J call is in doubt because the DNA end fits TRBJ2-7 better. Germline CDR1 SNHLY, CDR2 FYNNEI. This CDR3 has 14 amino acids.

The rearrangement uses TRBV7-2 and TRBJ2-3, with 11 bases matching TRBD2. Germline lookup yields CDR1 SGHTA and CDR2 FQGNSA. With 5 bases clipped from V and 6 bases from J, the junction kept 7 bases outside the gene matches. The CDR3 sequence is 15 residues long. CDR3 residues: CASSPSGGPFDTQYF. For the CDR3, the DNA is TGTGCCAGCAGCCCTAGCGGGGGGCCTTTTGATACGCAGTATTTT.

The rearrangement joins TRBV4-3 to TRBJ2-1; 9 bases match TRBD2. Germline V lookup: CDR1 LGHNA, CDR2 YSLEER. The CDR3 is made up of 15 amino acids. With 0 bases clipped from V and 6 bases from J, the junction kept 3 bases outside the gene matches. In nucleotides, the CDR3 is TGCGCCAGCAGCCAAGAGGGCGGGGGGGCCAATGAGCAGTTCTTC. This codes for CASSQEGGGANEQFF.